This T cell receptor beta chain was captured by sequencing in a study of siplizumab effects on memory and regulatory T cells (dated 2019 in TCRdb). Turning to the overall study: The study examined how the anti-CD2 antibody siplizumab affects alloreactive T-cell subsets in allogeneic mixed lymphocyte reactions built from human PBMCs.

General conclusions and limits of the study: No functional confirmation was obtained for the suppressive function of proliferating Tregs from siplizumab cultures. In reactions with siplizumab, an average of approximately 69% of mappable alloreactive CD4+ clones were Treg-derived, compared with 26.9% in control reactions. Unstimulated naive T cells appeared more diverse than memory T cells, and naive cells seemed to contribute substantially to the alloresponse. The cumulative frequency of alloreactive sequences traceable to unstimulated CD4+ memory T cells was significantly reduced by siplizumab. Sequences below about 10^-5 frequency were poorly captured, so only a minor fraction of alloreactive clones could be mapped to unstimulated subsets. Roughly 75-97% of proliferating CD4+ or CD8+ clones could not be assigned a naive or memory phenotype.

TCRbeta CDR3 sequencing was performed on sorted unstimulated T cells and on proliferating T cells recovered from mixed lymphocyte reactions. Fresh whole blood from ten HLA-typed healthy donors served as the source for isolating PBMCs. Unmatched junction bases come to 5, with V trimmed by 2 bases and J by 8 bases. The germline V gene yields SGDLS for CDR1 and YYNGEE for CDR2. The CDR3 covers 14 residues, taking in both the cysteine and the phenylalanine. The retained sequence is limited to the CDR3, 42 bases, with the frame set at the first base. This clone appeared once. What this receptor recognizes is not known. No per-base quality is available; no much larger clone lies one base away. Preparation of the library involved the immunoSEQ multiplex PCR assay. Roughly 10^5 TCR templates per sample were assayed on the deep sequencing platform. Genomic DNA extracted from sorted T cells was used for TCRbeta CDR3 sequencing. Processing in the source paper ran as follows. Clonal analysis of TCRbeta CDR3 data was done in the R programming language. Alloreactive CD4+ and CD8+ clones were identified by comparing unstimulated samples to CFSE-low samples taken after the reaction. Regulatory or non-regulatory origin of alloreactive CD4+ clones was assigned by matching sequences to the sorted unstimulated Treg and non-Treg repertoires. TCRdb holds this immuneACCESS table with in-frame rearrangements only. Some clones are missing; in checked studies, unresolved V genes explain under half, and the rest has no known cause. V and J calls and clone size are those listed in that table; D and trimming were worked out from the DNA. Counted in this sample were about 100,000 clones; approximately 92% of them appeared once. Roughly 2.5% of the sample belongs to the ten largest clones.

The chain is made from TRBV9 and TRBJ2-1, and 9 junctional nucleotides match TRBD1. The sequence was collected from a human donor in good health. Some clones in this sample may be carry-over from other donors' samples. Sequenced sample: CD4+ T cells sorted from blood. The DNA sequence is as follows: TGTGCCAGCAGCGTGGGACAGGGAGGGCATGAGCAGTTCTTC. Translated, this is CASSVGQGGHEQFF.